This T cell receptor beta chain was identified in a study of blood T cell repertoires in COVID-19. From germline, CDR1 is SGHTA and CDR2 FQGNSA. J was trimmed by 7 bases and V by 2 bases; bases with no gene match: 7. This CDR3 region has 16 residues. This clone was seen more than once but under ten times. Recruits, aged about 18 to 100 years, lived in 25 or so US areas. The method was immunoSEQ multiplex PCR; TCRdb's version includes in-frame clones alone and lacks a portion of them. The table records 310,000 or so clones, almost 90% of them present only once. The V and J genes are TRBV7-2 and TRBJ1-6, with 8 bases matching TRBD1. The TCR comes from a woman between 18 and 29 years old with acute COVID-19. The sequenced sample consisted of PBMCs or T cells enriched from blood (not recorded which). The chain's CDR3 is CASSLISRGLNSPLHF. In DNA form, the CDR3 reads TGTGCCAGCAGCTTAATTTCCAGGGGGCTGAATTCACCCCTCCACTTT.